This TCR beta chain is drawn from a study of blood T cell repertoires in COVID-19. Study details: PBMCs, B-cell-depleted T cells, or T cells were the source of the cDNA or gDNA that made up the material.

In the study's own analysis: Scientists estimated how many nucleated cells there were by amplifying reference gene primers. The method was immunoSEQ multiplex PCR; TCRdb's version includes in-frame clones alone and lacks a portion of them. The DNA gave D and trimming, while V, J and clone size come from that table. The sample has about 120,000 clones; 78% are singletons. Germline CDR1 KGHDR, CDR2 SFDVKD. Between the trimmed V and J ends, which lost 2 bases and 6 bases, there was a span of 16 bases. This CDR3 comprises 16 residues. This sequence originates from a man aged 65 to 85 with acute or convalescent COVID-19. The chain links TRBV24-1 to TRBJ2-1; D is uncertain. The sequencing input was peripheral blood. CDR3 loop: CATSDSSVSILNEQFF. In nucleotides, the CDR3 is TGTGCCACCAGTGATTCTTCGGTCTCTATCCTCAATGAGCAGTTCTTC.